Presented here are 14 T cell receptor beta chains from one specimen sequenced in a study of blood T cell repertoires in COVID-19. The assay was immunoSEQ multiplex PCR, and TCRdb's table has in-frame clones only and misses some. The sample yields around 120,000 clones, over 70% seen once. The specimen sequenced was peripheral blood. These receptors all come from a man in his 70s with acute or convalescent COVID-19.

The chain has TRBV27 and TRBJ1-6; a weak D match, TRBD1 (6 bases). The CDR3 runs to 17 residues. CDR1 MNHEY and CDR2 SMNVEV come from the germline V gene (reference sequence). Trimming removed 5 bases from V and 6 bases from J, with 20 bases in between. This chain's CDR3 is CASSPYGAQGGNSPLHF. The CDR3 DNA follows: TGTGCCAGCAGTCCATATGGAGCACAGGGCGGTAATTCACCCCTCCACTTT.

V gene TRBV12-3 or TRBV12-4 combines with J gene TRBJ2-2; D gene unclear. V was clipped by 3 bases and J by 3 bases, with 5 bases between them. The CDR3 runs to 13 residues. The CDR3 DNA follows: TGTGCCAGCAGTTTGAGGTACACCGGGGAGCTGTTTTTT. This translates into CASSLRYTGELFF.

The J gene is TRBJ1-5, the V gene TRBV7-2; 7 nucleotides agree with TRBD1. This CDR3 region has 14 residues. The germline V gene encodes CDR1 SGHTA and CDR2 FQGNSA. The ends lost 5 bases at V and 7 bases at J; junction bases unmatched: 8. Here the CDR3 DNA reads TGTGCCAGCAGCCTAAGACAGGGAACCCAGCCCCAGCATTTT. Protein: CASSLRQGTQPQHF.

The chain has TRBV10-3 and TRBJ2-7; 10 nucleotides match TRBD1. The CDR3 loop spans 16 amino acids. V trimming: 4 bases; J trimming: 1 base; junction bases outside the gene matches: 7. Germline assignment: CDR1 ENHRY and CDR2 SYGVKD. The CDR3 DNA reads as TGTGCCATCAGTGCCGGACAGGGGGACCTTTCCTACGAGCAGTACTTC. Amino acid sequence: CAISAGQGDLSYEQYF.

The chain recombines TRBV7-9 with TRBJ2-3; perhaps TRBD2 as D (5 bases). This CDR3 has 12 amino acids. Per germline, CDR1 SEHNR and CDR2 FQNEAQ (reference sequence). V lost 8 bases to trimming and J lost 3 bases, with 9 bases between them. CDR3 sequence reads: CASEGLTDTQYF. CDR3 nucleotides: TGTGCCAGCGAGGGTTTAACAGATACGCAGTATTTT.

This chain uses TRBV2 with TRBJ1-1; D unresolved. Germline V gene sequence: CDR1 SNHLY, CDR2 FYNNEI. The CDR3 loop spans 13 amino acids. V was pared by 6 bases and J by 0 bases, with 8 bases between. CDR3 amino acids: CASRYGVNTEAFF. For the CDR3, the DNA is TGTGCCAGCAGGTACGGGGTGAACACTGAAGCTTTCTTT. Using reference TRBV2 and TRBJ1-1 for the parts outside the CDR3, the full variable domain is EPEVTQTPSHQVTQMGQEVILRCVPISNHLYFYWYRQILGQKVEFLVSFYNNEISEKSEIFDDQFSVERPDGSNFTLKIRSTKLEDSAMYFCASRYGVNTEAFFGQGTRLTVV.

The chain has TRBV10-3 and TRBJ2-7; 8 bases align to TRBD2. The CDR3 is 14 amino acids. J lost 0 bases, V lost 5 bases, and 3 bases had no gene match. Germline CDR1 and CDR2: ENHRY and SYGVKD. The CDR3 DNA reads TGTGCCATCAGTATAGCGGGGACCTCCTACGAGCAGTACTTC. This gives the protein CAISIAGTSYEQYF.

The chain couples TRBV6-5 to TRBJ2-5, with 8 bases aligning to TRBD1. The CDR3 consists of 14 residues. Germline V CDR1 and CDR2: MNHEY, SVGAGI. Trimming cost V 6 bases and J 7 bases; bases outside gene matches: 10. The CDR3 protein is CASSPDRAGGTQYF. In DNA form, the CDR3 reads TGTGCCAGCAGCCCGGACAGGGCTGGCGGGACCCAGTACTTC.

This clone occurred a few times. The V call is TRBV3-1 (or the pseudogene TRBV3-2), the J call TRBJ1-5; D gene unclear. Germline lookup yields CDR1 LGHDT and CDR2 YNNKEL (reference sequence). Trimming left V 5 bases short and J 3 bases short, with 11 bases between. This CDR3 has 14 amino acids. CDR3 DNA: TGTGCCAGCAGCGACGACGACTTCAATCAGCCCCAGCATTTT. Translation: CASSDDDFNQPQHF.

The chain combines TRBV5-4 with TRBJ1-2, with a possible D match to TRBD1 (5 bases). CDR1 is SGHNT, CDR2 YYREEE, per germline (reference sequence). CDR3 length equals 14 residues. V gave up 4 bases and J gave up 4 bases, with 14 bases separating them. The CDR3 DNA reads as TGTGCCAGCAGCGTGATCGGGGGACTCTATGGCTACACCTTC. Its translation is CASSVIGGLYGYTF.

The chain joins TRBV6-5 to TRBJ2-7, with D unclear. Looked up from germline, CDR1 is MNHEY and CDR2 is SVGAGI. V lost 4 bases to trimming and J lost 3 bases, with 13 bases between them. The CDR3 contains 14 residues. DNA of the CDR3: TGTGCCAGCAGTTCCTTTGGCCCTGTCTACGAGCAGTACTTC. Translated: CASSSFGPVYEQYF.

The chain couples TRBV6-2 or TRBV6-3 to TRBJ2-1; 15 bases fit TRBD2. Germline lookup yields CDR1 MNHEY and CDR2 SVGEGT. V was pared by 6 bases and J by 3 bases, with 12 bases of the junction left unmatched. The CDR3 runs 19 residues. The CDR3 coding sequence is TGTGCCAGCAGCAATCCCCCCGGGACTAGCGGGGGGTTCTACAATGAGCAGTTCTTC. Translated: CASSNPPGTSGGFYNEQFF.

This chain joins TRBV2 and TRBJ1-6, with a possible D match to TRBD1 (6 bases). CDR1 and CDR2 from the germline V gene are SNHLY and FYNNEI. This CDR3 comprises 11 residues. V lost 8 bases and J lost 9, with 8 bases in between. CDR3 bases: TGTGCCAGCGAAGGGGGTTCACCCCTCCACTTT. Translating it yields CASEGGSPLHF.

J is TRBJ1-2 and V is TRBV2; TRBD1 matches 7 bases. Germline V gene lookup returns CDR1 SNHLY and CDR2 FYNNEI. V was pared by 6 bases and J by 0 bases, with 4 bases of the junction left unmatched. The CDR3 runs 14 residues. CDR3 sequence (DNA): TGTGCCAGCAGGGGGACAGATACTAACTATGGCTACACCTTC. This encodes CASRGTDTNYGYTF.